This T cell receptor (beta chain) was identified in a study of T cell repertoires in aging, cancer and after chemotherapy. Whole-study results and caveats: Compared with age-matched healthy donors, untreated hematological or solid cancer patients showed higher blood TCR clonality.

A mixed TRB-A/B primer pool amplified rearranged TRB by multiplex touch-down PCR. TCRdb analysed the multiplex PCR reads with MiXCR anew, one entry per CDR3 protein. The sample yields roughly 3,500 distinct CDR3 sequences, just under 45% seen once. Peripheral blood genomic DNA, not sorted cells or RNA, was the template. Note on this clonotype: As yet, its antigen is unknown. A read error may produce the germline difference seen at one junction end.

Germline V lookup: CDR1 GTSNPN, CDR2 SVGIG (reference sequence). This CDR3 is built from 15 residues. This chain joins TRBV30 and TRBJ1-6; D possibly corresponds to TRBD1 (5 bases). This TCR came from a human donor with a solid tumor. Sequencing was performed on blood. The CDR3 region is CVWSVVGVPNSPLHF. CDR3 nucleotides: TGTGTCTGGAGTGTAGTGGGGGTTCCTAATTCACCCCTCCACTTT. The full variable domain, in which reference TRBV30 and TRBJ1-6 provide the parts outside the CDR3, is SQTIHQWPATLVQPVGSPLSLECTVEGTSNPNLYWYRQAAGRGLQLLFYSVGIGQISSEVPQNLSASRPQDRQFILSSKKLLLSDSGFYLCVWSVVGVPNSPLHFGNGTRLTVT.